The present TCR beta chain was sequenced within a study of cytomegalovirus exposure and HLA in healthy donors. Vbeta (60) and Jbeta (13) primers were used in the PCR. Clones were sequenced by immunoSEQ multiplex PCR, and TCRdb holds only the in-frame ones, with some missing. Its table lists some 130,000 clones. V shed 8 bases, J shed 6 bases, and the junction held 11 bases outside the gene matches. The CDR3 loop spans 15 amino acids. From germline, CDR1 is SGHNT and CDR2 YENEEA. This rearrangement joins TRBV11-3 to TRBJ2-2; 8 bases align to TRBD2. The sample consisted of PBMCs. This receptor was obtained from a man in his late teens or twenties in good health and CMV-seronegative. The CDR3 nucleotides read TGTGCCAGCGGACAAGCGGGAGTTCCGGCCGGGGAGCTGTTTTTT. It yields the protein CASGQAGVPAGELFF.